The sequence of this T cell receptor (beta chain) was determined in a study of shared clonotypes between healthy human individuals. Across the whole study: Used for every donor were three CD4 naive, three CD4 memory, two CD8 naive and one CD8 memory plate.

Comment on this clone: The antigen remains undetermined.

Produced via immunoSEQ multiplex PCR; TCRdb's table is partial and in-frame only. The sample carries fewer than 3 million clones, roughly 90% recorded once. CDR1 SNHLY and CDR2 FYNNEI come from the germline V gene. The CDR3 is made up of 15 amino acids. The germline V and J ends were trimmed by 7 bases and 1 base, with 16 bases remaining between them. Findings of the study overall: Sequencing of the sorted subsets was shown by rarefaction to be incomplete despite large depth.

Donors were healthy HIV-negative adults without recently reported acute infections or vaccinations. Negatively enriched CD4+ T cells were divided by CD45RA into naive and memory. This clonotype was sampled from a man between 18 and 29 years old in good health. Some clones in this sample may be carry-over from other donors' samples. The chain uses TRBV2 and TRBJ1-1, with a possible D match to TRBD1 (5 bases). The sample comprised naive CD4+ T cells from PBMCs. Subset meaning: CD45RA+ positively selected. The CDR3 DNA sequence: TGTGCCAGCATGATGTTGGGACTCCGGAACACTGAAGCTTTCTTT. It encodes CASMMLGLRNTEAFF.